Presented here are 17 T cell receptor beta chains from one specimen sequenced in a study of T cell responses to AZD1222 COVID-19 vaccine. Clones were sequenced by immunoSEQ multiplex PCR, and TCRdb holds only the in-frame ones, with some missing. The sample shows 130,000 to 150,000 clones, about 93% of them seen only once. The sequencing here drew on peripheral blood, taken on day 0 of AZD1222 vaccination. These receptors all come from an adult in good health.

This chain links TRBV19 with TRBJ2-2; 9 positions agree with TRBD2. With V trimmed by 6 bases and J by 2 bases, 7 bases remained unmatched. Germline lookup yields CDR1 LNHDA and CDR2 SQIVND (reference sequence). This CDR3 comprises 16 residues. The CDR3 loop is CASSLGAGGNTGELFF. CDR3 nucleotides: TGTGCCAGTAGCTTAGGAGCGGGGGGTAACACCGGGGAGCTGTTTTTT.

The chain joins TRBV3-1 (or the pseudogene TRBV3-2) to TRBJ1-3, with D unclear. The CDR3 spans 15 residues. The ends were cut back, 3 bases at V and 3 bases at J, with 12 bases in the middle. Looked up from germline, CDR1 is LGHDT and CDR2 is YNNKEL (reference sequence). CDR3 nucleotide sequence: TGTGCCAGCAGCCAGAGCGGGCTCTTTGGAAACACCATATATTTT. Translation gives CASSQSGLFGNTIYF.

This clone came up once. The gene calls are TRBV5-1 and TRBJ1-5, with D perhaps TRBD1 (5 bases). Germline-derived CDR1 and CDR2 are SGHRS and YFSETQ. The germline V and J ends were trimmed by 1 base and 4 bases, with 9 bases remaining between them. This CDR3 is 14 amino acids long. DNA of the CDR3: TGCGCCAGCAGCTTGAGGGCAGGGAATCAGCCCCAGCATTTT. It encodes CASSLRAGNQPQHF.

V usage is TRBV19 and J usage is TRBJ2-7; 8 nucleotides align to TRBD2. The CDR3 is 15 amino acids. V shed 5 bases and J 0 bases; nucleotides not matched to a gene: 6. CDR1 is LNHDA and CDR2 is SQIVND in the germline V gene (reference sequence). The CDR3: CASSPSGGGSYEQYF. CDR3 sequence (DNA): TGTGCCAGTAGTCCCTCGGGAGGGGGCTCCTACGAGCAGTACTTC.

The chain links TRBV10-3 to TRBJ2-7; perhaps TRBD2 as D (5 bases). This CDR3 is built from 13 residues. The V end was cut by 6 bases, the J end by 7 bases, with 16 bases between. Germline V gives CDR1 ENHRY, CDR2 SYGVKD. In DNA form, the CDR3 reads TGTGCCATCAGATTACTAGATTCCGAGGAGCAGTACTTC. Translated, it gives CAIRLLDSEEQYF.

This clone was found once. This CDR3 reads CASSYGGSYSNQPQHF. DNA for the CDR3: TGTGCCAGCAGCTACGGGGGCTCTTATAGCAATCAGCCCCAGCATTTT. The chain joins TRBV2 to TRBJ1-5, with D possibly matching TRBD1 (6 bases). V was clipped by 6 bases and J by 0 bases, with 15 bases between them. Germline V gives CDR1 SNHLY, CDR2 FYNNEI. The CDR3 loop spans 16 amino acids.

The chain employs TRBV5-1 and TRBJ1-5; TRBD1 might be the D (6 bases). V was shortened by 1 base and J by 6 bases, with 14 bases between the two germline ends. This CDR3 contains 15 residues. Germline loops: CDR1 SGHRS, CDR2 YFSETQ. CDR3 amino acids: CASSLSGGRSQPQHF. The CDR3 nucleotides are TGCGCCAGCAGCTTGTCCGGGGGCAGGAGTCAGCCCCAGCATTTT.

The J gene is TRBJ2-7, the V gene TRBV27; D is ambiguous. This CDR3 has 14 residues. CDR1 MNHEY and CDR2 SMNVEV come from the germline V gene (reference sequence). The V end lost 3 bases, the J end lost 0 bases, and 9 bases lay between the germline ends. The CDR3 reads CASSLGSRSYEQYF. CDR3 bases: TGTGCCAGCAGTTTGGGGTCTCGCTCCTACGAGCAGTACTTC.

This chain uses TRBV5-1 with TRBJ2-2; D remains ambiguous. From germline, CDR1 is SGHRS and CDR2 YFSETQ. This CDR3 region has 18 residues. Trimming stripped 0 bases from V and 4 bases from J, with 19 bases between. The CDR3 DNA is TGCGCCAGCAGCTTGGAAGGCCATACGGTGTGGGGCACCGGGGAGCTGTTTTTT. It yields the protein CASSLEGHTVWGTGELFF.

The chain recombines TRBV12-2 with TRBJ2-1; the table assigns TRBD2, which was not confirmed against the DNA. TRBV12-2 is listed as a pseudogene. The CDR3 is made up of 18 amino acids. The CDR3 protein is CASRFPQTSGDTGNEQFF. The CDR3, as DNA: TGTGCAAGTCGCTTCCCTCAGACTAGCGGTGACACGGGCAATGAGCAGTTCTTC.

Only one count was recorded for this clone. The chain recombines TRBV4-1 with TRBJ1-6, with D possibly matching TRBD1 (6 bases). The V end lost 1 base, the J end lost 5 bases, and 9 bases lay between the germline ends. CDR3 size: 15 residues. Per the germline V gene, CDR1 is MGHRA and CDR2 is YSYEKL. The CDR3 loop is CASSQGQVDNSPLHF. In DNA form, the CDR3 reads TGCGCCAGCAGCCAAGGACAGGTAGATAATTCACCCCTCCACTTT.

The chain employs TRBV28 and TRBJ2-1; TRBD1 matches 8 bases. Per germline, CDR1 MDHEN and CDR2 SYDVKM. V lost 2 bases to trimming and J lost 5 bases; unmatched junction nucleotides: 5. The CDR3 has 15 amino acids. The CDR3 region has the DNA TGTGCCAGCAGTTTAATAGACAGGGGACACAATGAGCAGTTCTTC. Translating it yields CASSLIDRGHNEQFF.

The V gene is TRBV11-1, the J gene TRBJ2-6, with D unresolved. The CDR3 loop spans 15 amino acids. Germline assignment: CDR1 SGHAT and CDR2 FQDESV (reference sequence). The germline V and J ends were trimmed by 1 base and 0 bases, with 4 bases remaining between them. CDR3 sequence (DNA): TGTGCCAGCAGCTTAGAGGCCTCTGGGGCCAACGTCCTGACTTTC. Translated: CASSLEASGANVLTF. Combining the CDR3 with reference TRBV11-1 and TRBJ2-6 gives the whole variable domain EAEVAQSPRYKITEKSQAVAFWCDPISGHATLYWYRQILGQGPELLVQFQDESVVDDSQLPKDRFSAERLKGVDSTLKIQPAELGDSAMYLCASSLEASGANVLTFGAGSRLTVL.

The rearrangement uses TRBV6-5 and TRBJ1-2; D perhaps matches TRBD1 (5 bases). Germline V gene sequence: CDR1 MNHEY, CDR2 SVGAGI. V lost 9 bases to trimming and J lost 1 base, with 12 bases between them. The CDR3 is 13 amino acids. This CDR3 reads CASATGGNYGYTF. Here the CDR3 DNA reads TGTGCCAGTGCTACAGGAGGTAACTATGGCTACACCTTC.

V and J are TRBV9 and TRBJ2-1; the D is unclear. The CDR3 has 13 residues. The germline V gene encodes CDR1 SGDLS and CDR2 YYNGEE. Deletions cut 0 bases from V and 9 bases from J, with 10 bases between. CDR3 amino acids: CASSVGSRGEQFF. The CDR3, as DNA: TGTGCCAGCAGCGTAGGTTCCCGCGGTGAGCAGTTCTTC.

The V gene is TRBV23-1, the J gene TRBJ1-1; D is perhaps TRBD1 (5 bases). TRBV23-1 counts as an open reading frame of uncertain function. With 4 bases removed from V and 3 bases from J, the gap between germline ends came to 18 bases. CDR3 length: 16 amino acids. In nucleotides, the CDR3 is TGCGCCAGCAGTCTAGAGGGGCAGGGAGGGTACACTGAAGCTTTCTTT. Encoded protein: CASSLEGQGGYTEAFF.

The rearrangement links TRBV2 to TRBJ2-7; TRBD2 matches 9 bases. Trimming cost V 0 bases and J 3 bases; bases outside gene matches: 6. This CDR3 is 16 amino acids long. CDR1 and CDR2 from the germline V gene are SNHLY and FYNNEI. The CDR3 DNA reads as TGTGCCAGCAGTGAAGCGCCAGCGGGGGGTATCTACGAGCAGTACTTC. It translates to CASSEAPAGGIYEQYF.